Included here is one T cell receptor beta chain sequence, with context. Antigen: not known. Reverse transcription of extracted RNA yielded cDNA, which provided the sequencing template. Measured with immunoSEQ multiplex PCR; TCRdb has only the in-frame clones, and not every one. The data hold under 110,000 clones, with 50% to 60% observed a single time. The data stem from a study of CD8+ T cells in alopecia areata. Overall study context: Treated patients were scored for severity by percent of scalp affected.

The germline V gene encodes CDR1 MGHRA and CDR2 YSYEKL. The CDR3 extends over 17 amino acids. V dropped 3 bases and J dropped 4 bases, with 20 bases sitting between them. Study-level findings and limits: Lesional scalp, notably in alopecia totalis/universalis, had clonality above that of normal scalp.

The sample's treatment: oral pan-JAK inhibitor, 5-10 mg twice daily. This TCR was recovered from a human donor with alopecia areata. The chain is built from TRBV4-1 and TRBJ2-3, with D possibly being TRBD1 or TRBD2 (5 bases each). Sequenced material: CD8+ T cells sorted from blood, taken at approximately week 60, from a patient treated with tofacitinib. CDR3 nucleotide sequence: TGCGCCAGCAGCCATGGGGGTGTAGGGTCGAGGGCAGATACGCAGTATTTT. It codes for CASSHGGVGSRADTQYF.